The 25 T cell receptor beta chains reported below all come from one sample, sequenced in a study of T cells after yellow fever vaccination (dated 2019 in TCRdb). Taken with the paper, the label for treatment or condition translates to: live attenuated yellow fever vaccine strain. Receptor libraries were prepared by 5' RACE. Sequenced using an Illumina NovaSeq 6000. TCRdb reran the public reads through fastp at Q25 and MiXCR, keeping productive beta chains. When rows share a CDR3 protein, they turn into one entry using the most common DNA and genes. The sample contains hundreds of thousands of distinct CDR3 sequences, around 4% of them found a single time. The biggest ten clones account for 23% of the sample. Source: PBMCs, taken on the day of the yellow fever booster vaccination. These receptors originate from a man between 18 and 35 years old who received the YFV17D yellow fever vaccine.

V and J are TRBV3-1 and TRBJ2-5, with 9 nucleotides matching TRBD2. With 4 bases clipped from V and 0 bases from J, the junction kept 9 bases outside the gene matches. This CDR3 has 17 residues. Germline values: CDR1 LGHDT, CDR2 YNNKEL (reference sequence). The CDR3 bases are TGTGCCAGCAGCCCGCGGGAGACTAGCGGAGACCAAGAGACCCAGTACTTC. Amino acids: CASSPRETSGDQETQYF.

The sample holds many counts of this clonotype. This chain links TRBV7-3 with TRBJ1-2; the D gene is possibly TRBD1 (5 bases). V lost 3 bases, J lost 2 bases, and 16 bases lay in between. The CDR3 covers 16 residues. Germline V gene lookup returns CDR1 SGHTA and CDR2 FQGTGA. CDR3 residues: CASSLNGGNGNYGYTF. The CDR3 DNA reads as TGTGCCAGCAGCTTGAATGGGGGGAACGGCAACTATGGCTACACCTTC.

This clonotype was seen at least ten times. V gene TRBV5-1 combines with J gene TRBJ2-1, with 7 nucleotides matching TRBD2. Germline trimming cut 4 bases from V and 2 bases from J; bases unmatched to any gene: 9. This CDR3 contains 16 residues. Germline CDR1 and CDR2: SGHRS and YFSETQ. CDR3 in DNA: TGCGCCAGCAGCCCCGCGGGGGTAGGGCCCTACAATGAGCAGTTCTTC. Its protein product is CASSPAGVGPYNEQFF.

This clonotype was observed many times. This chain uses TRBV7-2 with TRBJ2-5, with 9 bases matching TRBD1. The CDR3 loop spans 16 amino acids. CDR1 is SGHTA, CDR2 FQGNSA, per germline. V was pared by 5 bases and J by 6 bases, with 13 bases of the junction left unmatched. CDR3 region: CASSPSVGTGQKTQYF. As DNA, the CDR3 is TGTGCCAGCAGCCCATCCGTGGGGACAGGGCAAAAGACCCAGTACTTC.

CDR3 sequence (DNA): TGCAGTGCTAGAGCGAAACTCGGCGGGGGGCGAACCTACGAGCAGTACGTC. Translation: CSARAKLGGGRTYEQYV. The genes are TRBV20-1 and TRBJ2-7; 8 bases fit TRBD2. V was clipped by 1 base and J by 2 bases; unmatched bases: 13. Germline V gene data show CDR1 as DFQATT and CDR2 as SNEGSKA (reference sequence). There are 17 residues in the CDR3.

There are many counts of this clonotype. The J gene is TRBJ2-3, the V gene TRBV5-1; 9 positions agree with TRBD1. CDR1 and CDR2 from the germline V gene are SGHRS and YFSETQ. After removal of 7 bases from V and 4 bases from J, the junction contained 7 bases not matched to a gene. The CDR3 spans 14 residues. DNA of the CDR3: TGCGCCAGCCGGGACAGGGCTATCGCAGATACGCAGTATTTT. This gives the protein CASRDRAIADTQYF.

This clonotype was seen repeatedly, ten times or more. The V call is TRBV4-3, the J call TRBJ2-7; 12 bases are a match to TRBD2. The CDR3 sequence is 17 residues long. J gave up 6 bases and V 1 base, and 10 bases lay outside the gene matches. Germline CDR1 LGHNA, CDR2 YSLEER. CDR3 coding DNA: TGCGCCAGCAGCCAAGTAGCTAGCGGGGGGGCCTTCGGCGAGCAGTACTTC. It codes for CASSQVASGGAFGEQYF.

This sequence joins TRBV5-1 and TRBJ1-2; D is unresolved. V lost 0 bases and J 1 base, leaving 7 bases between the germline ends. CDR3 size: 14 residues. From germline, CDR1 is SGHRS and CDR2 YFSETQ. CDR3 nucleotides: TGCGCCAGCAGCTTGGGTCTGTATAACTATGGCTACACCTTC. Its protein is CASSLGLYNYGYTF.

This clonotype came up many times. V is TRBV7-9 and J is TRBJ2-3; no reliable D call. The CDR3 totals 14 residues. Germline values: CDR1 SEHNR, CDR2 FQNEAQ (reference sequence). Trimming took off 5 bases at V and 0 bases at J, with 9 bases between the two ends. In DNA form, the CDR3 reads TGTGCCAGCAGCCGACCTATTAGCACAGATACGCAGTATTTT. It specifies CASSRPISTDTQYF.

The sample holds many counts of this clonotype. V is TRBV6-2 or TRBV6-3 and J is TRBJ2-3; TRBD2 matches 9 bases. The length of the CDR3 is 16 residues. V trimming: 0 bases; J trimming: 0 bases; junction bases outside the gene matches: 1. The germline V gene has CDR1 MNHEY and CDR2 SVGEGT. The CDR3 bases are TGTGCCAGCAGTTACTCGGCGGGGGGGAGCACAGATACGCAGTATTTT. Translated: CASSYSAGGSTDTQYF.

CDR3 DNA sequence: TGTGCCAGCAGTTTATCTGTTCAAGAGCAGTTCTTC. This gives the protein CASSLSVQEQFF. The chain combines TRBV12-3 or TRBV12-4 with TRBJ2-1; D is ambiguous. CDR3 size: 12 residues. The germline V and J ends were trimmed by 2 bases and 10 bases, with 9 bases remaining between them.

This clonotype was detected many times. The V gene is TRBV18, the J gene TRBJ2-2; D uncertain. There are 15 residues in the CDR3. The germline CDR1 and CDR2 sequences are KGHSH and LQKENI. V lost 1 base and J lost 3, with 9 bases in between. The CDR3 sequence is CASSPLRAYTGELFF. The CDR3 DNA sequence: TGTGCCAGCTCACCACTTAGGGCGTACACCGGGGAGCTGTTTTTT.

This clonotype was counted at least ten times. The chain uses TRBV6-5 and TRBJ1-6; no clear D. Trimming removed 2 bases at V and 7 bases at J, with 12 bases between. The CDR3 spans 15 residues. Germline CDR1 and CDR2: MNHEY and SVGAGI. CDR3 DNA: TGTGCCAGCAGTTACCGAGGGTTGAAGAATTCACCCCTCCACTTT. It encodes CASSYRGLKNSPLHF.

This clonotype was seen many times. The chain links TRBV7-9 to TRBJ1-4; 12 bases agree with TRBD1. The CDR3 is made up of 15 amino acids. The V gene's germline CDR1 is SEHNR and CDR2 FQNEAQ (reference sequence). V lost 5 bases to trimming and J lost 6 bases; unmatched junction nucleotides: 4. The CDR3 DNA sequence: TGTGCCAGCAGCCCGGGGACAGGGGGCGATGAAAAACTGTTTTTT. This codes for CASSPGTGGDEKLFF.

CDR3 residues: CASSARQLQETQYF. CDR3 sequence (DNA): TGTGCCAGTAGTGCCCGACAGCTCCAAGAGACCCAGTACTTC. The chain links TRBV19 to TRBJ2-5; D perhaps matches TRBD1 (5 bases). Germline CDR1 and CDR2: LNHDA and SQIVND (reference sequence). V lost 5 bases to trimming and J lost 1 base, with 11 bases between them. The CDR3 contains 14 residues.

The chain carries TRBV3-1 and TRBJ1-3, with TRBD1 as a possible D gene (5 bases). V shed 3 bases and J shed 0 bases, with 9 bases lying between them. Germline V gene lookup returns CDR1 LGHDT and CDR2 YNNKEL (reference sequence). This CDR3 contains 15 residues. This CDR3 is CASSHRQSSGNTIYF. DNA for the CDR3: TGTGCCAGCAGCCATCGACAGAGCTCTGGAAACACCATATATTTT.

This clonotype was detected only a few times. The rearrangement uses TRBV27 and TRBJ1-5; D gene uncertain. Trimming took off 5 bases at V and 5 bases at J, with 16 bases between the two ends. Per germline, CDR1 MNHEY and CDR2 SMNVEV (reference sequence). The CDR3 totals 15 residues. The CDR3 loop reads CASSAMVGNDQPQHF. In nucleotides, the CDR3 is TGTGCCAGCAGTGCTATGGTGGGGAACGATCAGCCCCAGCATTTT.

CDR3 protein: CASSQGTSGGHTQYF. CDR3 in DNA: TGTGCCAGCAGTCAGGGGACTAGCGGGGGCCATACGCAGTATTTT. This rearrangement joins TRBV3-1 to TRBJ2-3, with 14 positions matching TRBD2. Trimming took 6 bases from V and 7 from J; bases not matched to a gene: 6. The CDR3 length is 15 residues. CDR1 LGHDT and CDR2 YNNKEL come from the germline V gene (reference sequence).

This chain uses TRBV30 with TRBJ2-1, with 8 bases that match TRBD2. Germline V CDR1 and CDR2: GTSNPN, SVGIG (reference sequence). CDR3 length: 15 residues. V dropped 0 bases and J dropped 3; count of bases not matched to a gene: 4. CDR3 sequence: CAWSVFGGDYNEQFF. In DNA, the CDR3 is TGTGCCTGGAGTGTCTTCGGGGGGGACTACAATGAGCAGTTCTTC.

This clonotype was picked up many times. V usage is TRBV7-2 and J usage is TRBJ2-2; possibly TRBD2 for D (6 bases). V lost 5 bases and J 1 base, leaving 14 bases between the germline ends. CDR1 is SGHTA, CDR2 FQGNSA, per germline. There are 16 residues in the CDR3. The CDR3 region has the DNA TGTGCCAGCAGCCCGCAAATCGGGGGGAACACCGGGGAGCTGTTTTTT. Residues: CASSPQIGGNTGELFF.

The chain links TRBV7-2 to TRBJ2-1; D is uncertain. Germline CDR1 is SGHTA and CDR2 is FQGNSA. V lost 1 base to trimming and J lost 3 bases, with 7 bases between them. This CDR3 has 14 amino acids. The CDR3 DNA reads TGTGCCAGCAGCTTAGTGCAGGTCTACAATGAGCAGTTCTTC. Amino acid sequence: CASSLVQVYNEQFF.

This clonotype was seen ten or more times. The chain combines TRBV15 with TRBJ2-5, with 7 nucleotides matching TRBD1. Germline trimming cut 1 base from V and 7 bases from J; bases unmatched to any gene: 9. The germline CDR1 and CDR2 sequences are LNHNV and YYDKDF (reference sequence). CDR3 length: 15 amino acids. The DNA for the CDR3 is TGTGCCACCAGCAGAGCTCGGGGACAGTCGTGGACCCAGTACTTC. As protein: CATSRARGQSWTQYF.

This clonotype has at least ten counts. The chain recombines TRBV4-1 with TRBJ2-1; D remains unclear. The CDR3 length is 15 residues. Between the trimmed V and J ends, which lost 4 bases and 2 bases, there was a span of 12 bases. Per the germline V gene, CDR1 is MGHRA and CDR2 is YSYEKL. The CDR3 protein is CASSPQAHPYNEQFF. The DNA for the CDR3 is TGCGCCAGCAGCCCCCAGGCCCACCCCTACAATGAGCAGTTCTTC.

This clonotype was picked up a small number of times. The gene calls are TRBV20-1 and TRBJ2-3; 7 bases fit TRBD1. In germline, CDR1 is DFQATT, CDR2 SNEGSKA (reference sequence). J lost 4 bases, V lost 3 bases, and 1 base had no gene match. CDR3 length: 12 residues. CDR3 in amino acids: CSASRGPDTQYF. The CDR3 DNA sequence: TGCAGTGCTAGTAGGGGGCCAGATACGCAGTATTTT.

On this clonotype: A clone one base away is much larger, so this may be a read error. The V call is TRBV6-2 or TRBV6-3, the J call TRBJ2-4, with D possibly TRBD2 on 5 matching bases. The CDR3 consists of 15 residues. The germline V gene encodes CDR1 MNHEY and CDR2 SVGEGT. The V and J ends lost 0 bases and 7 bases respectively, with 13 bases between them. The CDR3 reads CASSYSRAEVNIQYF. The DNA of the CDR3 is TGTGCCAGCAGTTACTCGAGGGCAGAGGTGAACATTCAGTACTTC.